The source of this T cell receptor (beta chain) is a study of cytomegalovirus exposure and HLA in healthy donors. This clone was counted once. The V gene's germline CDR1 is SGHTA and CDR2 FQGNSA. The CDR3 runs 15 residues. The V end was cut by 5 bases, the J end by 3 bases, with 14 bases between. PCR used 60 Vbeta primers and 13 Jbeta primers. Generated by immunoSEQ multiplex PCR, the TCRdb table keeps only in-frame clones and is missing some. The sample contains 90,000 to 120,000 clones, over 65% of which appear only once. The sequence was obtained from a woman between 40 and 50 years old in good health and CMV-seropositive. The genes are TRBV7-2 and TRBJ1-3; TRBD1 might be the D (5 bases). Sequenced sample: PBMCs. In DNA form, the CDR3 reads TGTGCCAGCAGCGAAGGGGTGTCGGATGGAAACACCATATATTTT. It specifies CASSEGVSDGNTIYF.